Listed below are T cell receptor beta chains from one sample, sequenced in a study of blood T cell repertoires in COVID-19. Clones were read by immunoSEQ multiplex PCR, and TCRdb kept only the in-frame ones, dropping some. The repertoire holds around 200,000 clones, approximately 83% seen once, with about 10% in the top ten. The specimen sequenced was peripheral blood. These receptors came from a human donor with active or convalescent COVID-19. The donor label of this sample is uncertain. The CDR3 runs from the conserved cysteine through the conserved F or W. D genes are given only for firm matches. Expanded clones get a size class; other rows say once, few or many, or leave the size out.

CDR3 DNA: TGTGCCAGCAGCTCACGGACTAGCGGGCGTCACAATGAGCAGTTCTTC; CDR3 protein: CASSSRTSGRHNEQFF; CDR3 length: 16; J gene: TRBJ2-1; D gene: TRBD2; V gene: TRBV14; clone size: .
CDR3 DNA: TGTGCCAGCACCTTTCAACTTAACACTGAAGCTTTCTTT; CDR3 protein: CASTFQLNTEAFF; CDR3 length: 13; J gene: TRBJ1-1; D gene: .; V gene: TRBV2; clone size: once
CDR3 DNA: TGTGCCAGCAGCCCCCGGGACAGGGTATACAATGAGCAGTTCTTC; CDR3 protein: CASSPRDRVYNEQFF; CDR3 length: 15; J gene: TRBJ2-1; D gene: TRBD1; V gene: TRBV7-2; clone size: .
CDR3 DNA: TGTGCCAGCAGCTCCGGGTCTTACAATGAGCAGTTCTTC; CDR3 protein: CASSSGSYNEQFF; CDR3 length: 13; J gene: TRBJ2-1; D gene: .; V gene: TRBV7-9; clone size: .
CDR3 DNA: TGTGCCAGCAGTATGAGACTCGTTTGGTCACCCCTCCACTTT; CDR3 protein: CASSMRLVWSPLHF; CDR3 length: 14; J gene: TRBJ1-6; D gene: .; V gene: TRBV27; clone size: .
CDR3 DNA: TGTGCCAGCAGCTGGACGGACAGGTTTAACTATGGCTACACCTTC; CDR3 protein: CASSWTDRFNYGYTF; CDR3 length: 15; J gene: TRBJ1-2; D gene: TRBD1; V gene: TRBV7-9; clone size: .
CDR3 DNA: TGCGCCAGCAGCTTGTCCGGCGGCCATGAAGCTTTCTTT; CDR3 protein: CASSLSGGHEAFF; CDR3 length: 13; J gene: TRBJ1-1; D gene: .; V gene: TRBV5-1; clone size: .
CDR3 DNA: TGTGCCAGCAGCCACGGGGGTTCGGAGACCCAGTACTTC; CDR3 protein: CASSHGGSETQYF; CDR3 length: 13; J gene: TRBJ2-5; D gene: .; V gene: TRBV3-1/TRBV3-2; clone size: .
CDR3 DNA: TGTGCCACCTCTGCCAAAAACATTCAGTACTTC; CDR3 protein: CATSAKNIQYF; CDR3 length: 11; J gene: TRBJ2-4; D gene: .; V gene: TRBV2; clone size: .
CDR3 DNA: TGTGCCAGCAGCATGGGGGGACAGGAAAAACGCGAGCAGTACTTC; CDR3 protein: CASSMGGQEKREQYF; CDR3 length: 15; J gene: TRBJ2-7; D gene: .; V gene: TRBV12-1; clone size: .
CDR3 DNA: TGTGCCAGCAGTCGACACTCCCAGGGGGCGCCCGACGAGCAGTACTTC; CDR3 protein: CASSRHSQGAPDEQYF; CDR3 length: 16; J gene: TRBJ2-7; D gene: TRBD1; V gene: TRBV6-6; clone size: once
CDR3 DNA: TGTGCCAGCAGCTTGGACGAGGGCGACGGCTACACCTTC; CDR3 protein: CASSLDEGDGYTF; CDR3 length: 13; J gene: TRBJ1-2; D gene: .; V gene: TRBV5-4; clone size: once
CDR3 DNA: TGTGCCAGCAGCGATTTTACCGTGGGCGGGAGGGGGAACTACGAGCAGTACTTC; CDR3 protein: CASSDFTVGGRGNYEQYF; CDR3 length: 18; J gene: TRBJ2-7; D gene: .; V gene: TRBV21-1; clone size: .
CDR3 DNA: TGTGCCAGCCACCTGGGCGGGGAAAAAACTACAGATACGCAGTATTTT; CDR3 protein: CASHLGGEKTTDTQYF; CDR3 length: 16; J gene: TRBJ2-3; D gene: .; V gene: TRBV28; clone size: .
CDR3 DNA: TGCGCCAGCAGCCTTGAGTCCAGGGCCGACACCGGGGAGCTGTTTTTT; CDR3 protein: CASSLESRADTGELFF; CDR3 length: 16; J gene: TRBJ2-2; D gene: .; V gene: TRBV5-1; clone size: .
CDR3 DNA: TGTGCCAGCAGCCCTGGCTCGGGGGTGGTAGGCTACACCTTC; CDR3 protein: CASSPGSGVVGYTF; CDR3 length: 14; J gene: TRBJ1-2; D gene: .; V gene: TRBV7-9; clone size: .
CDR3 DNA: TGTGCCAGCAGTTACAGCGAACAGGCAGCTTTCTTT; CDR3 protein: CASSYSEQAAFF; CDR3 length: 12; J gene: TRBJ1-1; D gene: .; V gene: TRBV6-5; clone size: .
CDR3 DNA: TGTGCCAGCAGTTTAACCACCAGGTTAGGGGGTGAAGCTTTCTTT; CDR3 protein: CASSLTTRLGGEAFF; CDR3 length: 15; J gene: TRBJ1-1; D gene: .; V gene: TRBV28; clone size: .
CDR3 DNA: TGTGCCAGCCAGCGGGACCTCGGGGAGCTGTTTTTT; CDR3 protein: CASQRDLGELFF; CDR3 length: 12; J gene: TRBJ2-2; D gene: TRBD2; V gene: TRBV12-3/TRBV12-4; clone size: few
CDR3 DNA: TGCGCCAGCACTCGCCCGAGGGGGAGTCATTCACCCCTCCACTTT; CDR3 protein: CASTRPRGSHSPLHF; CDR3 length: 15; J gene: TRBJ1-6; D gene: .; V gene: TRBV10-1; clone size: few
CDR3 DNA: TGTGCCAGCAGACTAGCGGGGGCCCCCAGTGAGCAGTTCTTC; CDR3 protein: CASRLAGAPSEQFF; CDR3 length: 14; J gene: TRBJ2-1; D gene: TRBD2; V gene: TRBV7-9; clone size: .
CDR3 DNA: TGTGCCAGCAGCTTAACAGGACTAGCGGGAGGGACAGATACGCAGTATTTT; CDR3 protein: CASSLTGLAGGTDTQYF; CDR3 length: 17; J gene: TRBJ2-3; D gene: TRBD2; V gene: TRBV7-3; clone size: .
CDR3 DNA: TGCAGTGCTACTAGCGGGATAGAGCAGTTCTTC; CDR3 protein: CSATSGIEQFF; CDR3 length: 11; J gene: TRBJ2-1; D gene: TRBD2; V gene: TRBV20-1; clone size: .
CDR3 DNA: TGTGCCAGCAGCCCGACAGGGAGCCTCTACAATGAGCAGTTCTTC; CDR3 protein: CASSPTGSLYNEQFF; CDR3 length: 15; J gene: TRBJ2-1; D gene: TRBD1; V gene: TRBV5-5; clone size: once
CDR3 DNA: TGTGCCACCAGCAGGCGGAGCGGGACAGGGAGTGGCTACACCTTC; CDR3 protein: CATSRRSGTGSGYTF; CDR3 length: 15; J gene: TRBJ1-2; D gene: TRBD1; V gene: TRBV15; clone size: .
CDR3 DNA: TGCGCCAGCAGCTTGGTACCGGGACAGGCCTACGAGCAGTACTTC; CDR3 protein: CASSLVPGQAYEQYF; CDR3 length: 15; J gene: TRBJ2-7; D gene: TRBD1; V gene: TRBV5-1; clone size: .
CDR3 DNA: TGTGCCAGCGGAGGCCCAGAGAGCTCTGGAAACACCATATATTTT; CDR3 protein: CASGGPESSGNTIYF; CDR3 length: 15; J gene: TRBJ1-3; D gene: .; V gene: TRBV5-5; clone size: .
CDR3 DNA: TGTGCCAGCAGCAGACTAGCGGGGGGCAAAGAGACCCAGTACTTC; CDR3 protein: CASSRLAGGKETQYF; CDR3 length: 15; J gene: TRBJ2-5; D gene: TRBD2; V gene: TRBV5-6; clone size: .
CDR3 DNA: TGCGCCAGCAGCTTGCGCCCCAGGGCGTCCACAGATACGCAGTATTTT; CDR3 protein: CASSLRPRASTDTQYF; CDR3 length: 16; J gene: TRBJ2-3; D gene: .; V gene: TRBV5-1; clone size: .
CDR3 DNA: TGTGCCAGTAGTACCTCAAGGCAGGGAGGGGGAGAGACCCAGTACTTC; CDR3 protein: CASSTSRQGGGETQYF; CDR3 length: 16; J gene: TRBJ2-5; D gene: .; V gene: TRBV19; clone size: .
CDR3 DNA: TGTGCCACCAGTGAACCCGGGCGGGGCGCGACCCAGTACTTC; CDR3 protein: CATSEPGRGATQYF; CDR3 length: 14; J gene: TRBJ2-5; D gene: .; V gene: TRBV24-1; clone size: .
CDR3 DNA: TGTGCCAGCAGCCACCGACAGGGGAATTCACCCCTCCACTTT; CDR3 protein: CASSHRQGNSPLHF; CDR3 length: 14; J gene: TRBJ1-6; D gene: TRBD1; V gene: TRBV9; clone size: .
CDR3 DNA: TGCAGCGTTGCCCGGGTTTCTAGCACTGAAGCTTTCTTT; CDR3 protein: CSVARVSSTEAFF; CDR3 length: 13; J gene: TRBJ1-1; D gene: .; V gene: TRBV29-1; clone size: .
CDR3 DNA: TGTGCCAGCAGCTTGGTGTCGGGAGCGGGCCTCCGGTTCTTC; CDR3 protein: CASSLVSGAGLRFF; CDR3 length: 14; J gene: TRBJ2-1; D gene: .; V gene: TRBV5-4; clone size: .
CDR3 DNA: TGTGCCAGCTCACCGGGACAGGGCTCTGAAAAACTGTTTTTT; CDR3 protein: CASSPGQGSEKLFF; CDR3 length: 14; J gene: TRBJ1-4; D gene: TRBD1; V gene: TRBV18; clone size: few
CDR3 DNA: TGTGCCAGCAGCGAGGGACTACAAGAGACCCAGTACTTC; CDR3 protein: CASSEGLQETQYF; CDR3 length: 13; J gene: TRBJ2-5; D gene: TRBD2; V gene: TRBV7-2; clone size: .
CDR3 DNA: TGTGCCAGCAGCCTCCTAGCAGAGGGTTCCCAAGAGACCCAGTACTTC; CDR3 protein: CASSLLAEGSQETQYF; CDR3 length: 16; J gene: TRBJ2-5; D gene: .; V gene: TRBV4-2; clone size: .
CDR3 DNA: TGTGCCAGCAGTCGGACTAGCGGGACAGTCAATGAGCAGTTCTTC; CDR3 protein: CASSRTSGTVNEQFF; CDR3 length: 15; J gene: TRBJ2-1; D gene: TRBD2; V gene: TRBV2; clone size: .
CDR3 DNA: TGTGCCAGCGCGGGGGGCGGTATAGCGGTATATACGCAGTATTTT; CDR3 protein: CASAGGGIAVYTQYF; CDR3 length: 15; J gene: TRBJ2-3; D gene: TRBD2; V gene: TRBV6-5; clone size: .